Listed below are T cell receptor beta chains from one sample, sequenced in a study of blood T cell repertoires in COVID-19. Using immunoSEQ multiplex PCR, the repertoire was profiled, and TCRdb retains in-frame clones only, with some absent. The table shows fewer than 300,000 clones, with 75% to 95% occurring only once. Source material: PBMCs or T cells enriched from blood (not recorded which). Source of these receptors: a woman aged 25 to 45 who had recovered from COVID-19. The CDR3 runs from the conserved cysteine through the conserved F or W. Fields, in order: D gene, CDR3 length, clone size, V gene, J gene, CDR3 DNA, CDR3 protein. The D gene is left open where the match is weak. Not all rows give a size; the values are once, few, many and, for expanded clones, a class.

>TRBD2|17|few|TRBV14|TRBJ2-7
TGTGCCAGCAGCCAAAACCCGGGGAGCGGGAGGCCGGGGGAGCAGTACTTC
CASSQNPGSGRPGEQYF
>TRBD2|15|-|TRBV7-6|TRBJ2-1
TGTGCCAGCAGCATATCGGGACTAGCGGGAACTGAGCAGTTCTTC
CASSISGLAGTEQFF
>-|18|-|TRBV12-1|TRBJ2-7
TGTGCCAGCAGCTTTGCCGGGACTAGCGGAGAGGGACCTTACGAGCAGTACTTC
CASSFAGTSGEGPYEQYF
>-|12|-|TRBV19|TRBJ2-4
TGTGCCAGTAGCCTCGCCAAAAACATTCAGTACTTC
CASSLAKNIQYF
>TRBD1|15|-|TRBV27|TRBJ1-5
TGTGCCAGCAGGATGACAGGGGTCGACAATCAGCCCCAGCATTTT
CASRMTGVDNQPQHF
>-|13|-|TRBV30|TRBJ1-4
TGTGCCTCTGGGGGCCATGCTACAGAAAAACTGTTTTTT
CASGGHATEKLFF
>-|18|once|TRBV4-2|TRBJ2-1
TGTGCCAGCAGCCCCGCTAGACCAACCAGGGGCACCTACAATGAGCAGTTCTTC
CASSPARPTRGTYNEQFF
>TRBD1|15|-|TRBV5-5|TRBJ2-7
TGTGCCAGCAGTAATCCGGGACAGGGTTTCTACGAGCAGTACTTC
CASSNPGQGFYEQYF
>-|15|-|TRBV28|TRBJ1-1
TGTGCCAGCAGTTTAAGCAAACGATTGAACACTGAAGCTTTCTTT
CASSLSKRLNTEAFF
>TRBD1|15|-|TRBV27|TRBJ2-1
TGTGCCAGCAGTTTAGGGACAGGGGCGGGCAATGAGCAGTTCTTC
CASSLGTGAGNEQFF
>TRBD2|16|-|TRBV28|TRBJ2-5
TGTGCCAGCAGTACCGGCCCGGGACTAGCGGGTTGGACCCAGTACTTC
CASSTGPGLAGWTQYF
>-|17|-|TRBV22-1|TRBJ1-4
TGTCCTGGGAGCGCACGGCGTGGCGGGCAATGTAGGGAAAAACTGTTTTTT
CPGSARRGGQCREKLFF
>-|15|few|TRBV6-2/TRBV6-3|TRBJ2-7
TGTGCCAGCAGTACCACCGGGACAAGGCTTTACGAGCAGTACTTC
CASSTTGTRLYEQYF
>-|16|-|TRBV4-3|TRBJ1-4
TGCGCCAGCAGCCAGAGGGGGATTACAACTAATGAAAAACTGTTTTTT
CASSQRGITTNEKLFF
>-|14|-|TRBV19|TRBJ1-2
TGTGCCAGTAGTACCGAAGGAGGTCACGGTGGCTACACCTTC
CASSTEGGHGGYTF
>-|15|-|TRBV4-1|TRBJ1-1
TGCGCCAGCAGCCAAGGGGGAGGGTGGAACACTGAAGCTTTCTTT
CASSQGGGWNTEAFF
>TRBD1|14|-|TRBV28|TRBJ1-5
TGTGCCAGCAGTTCAGGGGGGAGCAATCAGCCCCAGCATTTT
CASSSGGSNQPQHF
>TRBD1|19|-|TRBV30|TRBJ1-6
TGTGCCTGGAGTGTAAGGGCAGGGGGAAGGAGCTCCTATAATTCACCCCTCCACTTT
CAWSVRAGGRSSYNSPLHF
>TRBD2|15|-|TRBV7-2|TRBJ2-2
TGTGCCAGCAGCTTGGGGAGGGCGAACACCGGGGAGCTGTTTTTT
CASSLGRANTGELFF
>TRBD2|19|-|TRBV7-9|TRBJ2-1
TGTGCCAGCAGCCCGACGGGACTAGCGGGCCGGAGCTCCTACAATGAGCAGTTCTTC
CASSPTGLAGRSSYNEQFF
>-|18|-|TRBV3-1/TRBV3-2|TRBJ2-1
TGTGCCAGCAGCCGCACCCCCGACTGGACAAGCTCCTACAATGAGCAGTTCTTC
CASSRTPDWTSSYNEQFF
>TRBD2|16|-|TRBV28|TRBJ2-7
TGTGCCAGCAGCCCCGCCGGGACTAAATACGGCTACGAGCAGTACTTC
CASSPAGTKYGYEQYF
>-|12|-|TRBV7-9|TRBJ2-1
TGTGCCAGCAGTTCCCAGAACAATGAGCAGTTCTTC
CASSSQNNEQFF
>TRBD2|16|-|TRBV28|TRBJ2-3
TGTGCCAGCAGTTCGGTAGCGGGAGAGGCCACAGATACGCAGTATTTT
CASSSVAGEATDTQYF
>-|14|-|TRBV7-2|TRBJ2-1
TGTGCCAGCACCGATAGACGGGGGGCGAATGAGCAGTTCTTC
CASTDRRGANEQFF
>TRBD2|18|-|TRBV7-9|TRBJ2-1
TGTGCCAGCAGCACCTCGGGGCGTAGCGGGAGCTCCTACAATGAGCAGTTCTTC
CASSTSGRSGSSYNEQFF